These 21 T cell receptor beta chains originate from one sample sequenced in a study of T cell repertoires in cytomegalovirus infection. No antigen has been assigned to these receptors. Using its own MiXCR run on the reads, TCRdb lists one record per CDR3 protein. Of approximately 500,000 distinct CDR3 sequences listed, 33% are singletons. Source: cultured PBMCs, taken from culture after CMV antigen stimulation. These receptors were obtained from a human donor in good health (CMV status not recorded). Some clones in this sample may be carry-over from other donors' samples.

The chain couples TRBV20-1 to TRBJ2-1; TRBD1 agrees at 10 bases. Per the germline V gene, CDR1 is DFQATT and CDR2 is SNEGSKA (reference sequence). V dropped 6 bases and J dropped 8; count of bases not matched to a gene: 7. This CDR3 is 13 amino acids long. The CDR3 DNA is TGCAGTGCCCCCGGGACAGGGGCACATGAGCAGTTCTTC. This encodes CSAPGTGAHEQFF.

The table lists this clonotype with a few counts. This chain links TRBV28 with TRBJ2-5, with a tentative D call TRBD2 (6 bases). The V end lost 3 bases, the J end lost 1 base, and 9 bases lay between the germline ends. CDR3 length equals 14 residues. CDR1 MDHEN and CDR2 SYDVKM come from the germline V gene. The chain's CDR3 is CASSFGGIQETQYF. DNA for the CDR3: TGTGCCAGCAGTTTCGGCGGGATCCAAGAGACCCAGTACTTC.

This clonotype occurred a few times. The chain combines TRBV6-6 with TRBJ2-7; 8 bases are a match to TRBD1. The ends lost 6 bases at V and 5 bases at J; junction bases unmatched: 6. From germline, CDR1 is MNHNY and CDR2 SVGAGI (reference sequence). The CDR3 is 13 amino acids. The CDR3 spells CASSQDRVDEQYF. The DNA for the CDR3 is TGTGCCAGCAGCCAGGACAGGGTAGACGAGCAGTACTTC.

J is TRBJ2-5 and V is TRBV7-2; TRBD2 aligns across 12 bases. The V segment lost 6 bases and the J segment 4 bases; nucleotides outside the gene matches: 3. The CDR3 extends over 14 amino acids. Germline lookup yields CDR1 SGHTA and CDR2 FQGNSA. The CDR3 region has the DNA TGTGCCAGCAGACTAGCGGGAGGAGGAGAGACCCAGTACTTC. Its translation is CASRLAGGGETQYF. Using reference TRBV7-2 and TRBJ2-5 for the parts outside the CDR3, the full variable domain is GAGVSQSPSNKVTEKGKDVELRCDPISGHTALYWYRQSLGQGLEFLIYFQGNSAPDKSGLPSDRFSAERTGGSVSTLTIQRTQQEDSAVYLCASRLAGGGETQYFGPGTRLLVL.

This clonotype turned up a few times. The chain is built from TRBV7-3 and TRBJ1-6; 8 nucleotides match TRBD1. V lost 3 bases, J lost 9 bases, and 7 bases stayed unmatched. Germline V CDR1 and CDR2: SGHTA, FQGTGA. This CDR3 region has 15 residues. Here the CDR3 reads CASSLVPGGGSPLHF. CDR3 DNA sequence: TGTGCCAGCAGCTTGGTGCCAGGGGGCGGTTCACCCCTCCACTTT.

A word on this clonotype: The junction departs from germline at one end; a sequencing error may be responsible. V is TRBV6-6 and J is TRBJ1-1; D may be TRBD1 (5 bases). The CDR3 contains 13 residues. Looked up from germline, CDR1 is MNHNY and CDR2 is SVGAGI (reference sequence). The CDR3 protein is CASSDSLFEGAFF. The DNA for the CDR3 is TGTGCCAGCAGTGACTCCCTGTTTGAGGGGGCTTTCTTT.

This clonotype was seen just once. The chain recombines TRBV19 with TRBJ2-5, with 7 bases that match TRBD1. The ends lost 3 bases at V and 1 base at J; junction bases unmatched: 2. The germline V gene encodes CDR1 LNHDA and CDR2 SQIVND (reference sequence). The CDR3 has 14 amino acids. CDR3 loop: CASSMGDSQETQYF. The CDR3, as DNA: TGTGCCAGTAGTATGGGGGACAGCCAAGAGACCCAGTACTTC. Full variable domain (outside the CDR3, taken from reference TRBV19 and TRBJ2-5): DGGITQSPKYLFRKEGQNVTLSCEQNLNHDAMYWYRQDPGQGLRLIYYSQIVNDFQKGDIAEGYSVSREKKESFPLTVTSAQKNPTAFYLCASSMGDSQETQYFGPGTRLLVL.

This clonotype appeared a few times. The chain combines TRBV7-2 with TRBJ2-7; 7 nucleotides line up with TRBD1. This CDR3 is 14 amino acids long. The germline V gene encodes CDR1 SGHTA and CDR2 FQGNSA. The V gene end was trimmed by 3 bases and the J gene end by 3 bases; junction bases not matched to a gene: 5. The CDR3 DNA reads TGTGCCAGCAGCTTGGGACAGTTAAACTACGAGCAGTACTTC. Its translation is CASSLGQLNYEQYF. Full variable domain (outside the CDR3, taken from reference TRBV7-2 and TRBJ2-7): GAGVSQSPSNKVTEKGKDVELRCDPISGHTALYWYRQSLGQGLEFLIYFQGNSAPDKSGLPSDRFSAERTGGSVSTLTIQRTQQEDSAVYLCASSLGQLNYEQYFGPGTRLTVT.

This chain links TRBV29-1 with TRBJ1-2; D ambiguous. The ends were cut back, 6 bases at V and 2 bases at J, with 16 bases in the middle. Germline V gene sequence: CDR1 SQVTM, CDR2 ANQGSEA. The CDR3 is 14 residues long. The CDR3 loop reads CSVRRGRSNYGYTF. The CDR3 region has the DNA TGCAGCGTCCGGCGAGGACGTTCCAACTATGGCTACACCTTC.

This clonotype has a handful of counts. J is TRBJ2-7 and V is TRBV6-2 or TRBV6-3; D unresolved. The V gene lost 3 bases and the J gene lost 3 bases, with 6 bases spanning the gap. The CDR3 totals 12 residues. Germline loops: CDR1 MNHEY, CDR2 SVGEGT. CDR3 DNA: TGTGCCAGCAGTTATAACGGCTACGAGCAGTACTTC. Translating gives CASSYNGYEQYF.

This clonotype was counted ten times or more. The chain carries TRBV12-3 or TRBV12-4 and TRBJ2-1, with D maybe TRBD1 (5 bases). This CDR3 region has 15 residues. V gave up 6 bases and J gave up 5 bases, with 17 bases separating them. The CDR3 coding sequence is TGTGCCAGCAGGGATTCAGGGTTCTACAACAATGAGCAGTTCTTC. This gives the protein CASRDSGFYNNEQFF.

This clonotype was observed a handful of times. The genes are TRBV12-5 and TRBJ2-7; D not resolved. The CDR3 consists of 12 residues. Trimming stripped 1 base from V and 7 bases from J, with 8 bases between. The germline CDR1 and CDR2 sequences are LGHNT and FRNRAP. The CDR3 DNA sequence: TGTGCTAGTGGTTTGGGACCGACAGAGCAGTACGTC. This gives the protein CASGLGPTEQYV.

The gene calls are TRBV6-2 or TRBV6-3 and TRBJ2-1; D may correspond to TRBD1 or TRBD2 (5 bases each). Trimming stripped 10 bases from V and 0 bases from J, with 10 bases between. Germline assignment: CDR1 MNHEY and CDR2 SVGEGT. The CDR3 runs to 13 residues. The CDR3 DNA reads as TGTGCCACCGGGACCGCCTCCTACAATGAGCAGTTCTTC. It yields the protein CATGTASYNEQFF.

This chain connects TRBV6-2 or TRBV6-3 to TRBJ2-4, with TRBD1 matching 9 bases. This CDR3 is built from 20 residues. CDR1 is MNHEY, CDR2 SVGEGT, per germline. V was clipped by 0 bases and J by 9 bases; unmatched bases: 21. The CDR3 DNA follows: TGTGCCAGCAGTTACTCCGACCTAGGACAGGGGTCCTTGAACCAGGCCATTCAGTACTTC. Its translation: CASSYSDLGQGSLNQAIQYF.

This rearrangement joins TRBV7-2 to TRBJ1-1; no clear D gene. Trimming cost V 0 bases and J 6 bases, with 5 bases left between them. Germline V gene sequence: CDR1 SGHTA, CDR2 FQGNSA. CDR3 size: 12 residues. The CDR3 nucleotides read TGTGCCAGCAGCTTAGCGAGGGCTGAAGCTTTCTTT. It is translated as CASSLARAEAFF.

This clonotype showed up just a few times. This chain joins TRBV4-3 and TRBJ1-3; D uncertain. The CDR3 spans 14 residues. Germline CDR1 LGHNA, CDR2 YSLEER. V was trimmed by 0 bases and J by 3 bases, leaving 6 bases between them. CDR3 sequence: CASSQEGFGNTIYF. The CDR3 coding sequence is TGCGCCAGCAGCCAAGAAGGGTTTGGAAACACCATATATTTT.

Ten or more counts support this clonotype. The chain is built from TRBV7-2 and TRBJ2-5, with 11 bases lining up with TRBD1. Looked up from germline, CDR1 is SGHTA and CDR2 is FQGNSA. The CDR3 sequence is 15 residues long. The ends lost 3 bases at V and 0 bases at J; junction bases unmatched: 0. CDR3 nucleotides: TGTGCCAGCAGCTTGGGACAGGGGGACCAAGAGACCCAGTACTTC. Its translation: CASSLGQGDQETQYF.

The chain uses TRBV12-3 or TRBV12-4 and TRBJ2-2; 8 bases are a match to TRBD1. The CDR3 runs to 15 residues. The CDR3 loop reads CATHLGDRGAGELFF. The CDR3 region has the DNA TGTGCGACCCACCTTGGCGACAGGGGTGCCGGGGAGCTGTTTTTT.

The table lists this clonotype with a few counts. This chain uses TRBV7-2 with TRBJ2-3, with TRBD2 matching 15 bases. CDR3 size: 17 residues. Germline V gene sequence: CDR1 SGHTA, CDR2 FQGNSA. J lost 1 base, V lost 1 base, and 0 bases had no gene match. CDR3 nucleotide sequence: TGTGCCAGCAGCTTAGGGACTAGCGGGAGGGGCACAGATACGCAGTATTTT. Protein sequence: CASSLGTSGRGTDTQYF.

V usage is TRBV12-3 or TRBV12-4 and J usage is TRBJ2-5; D remains ambiguous. The CDR3 has 15 residues. V was cut by 1 base and J by 4 bases, with 13 bases left in between. Here the CDR3 reads CASSLGRQYRETQYF. DNA for the CDR3: TGTGCCAGCAGTTTAGGCCGGCAATATAGAGAGACCCAGTACTTC.

This rearrangement joins TRBV24-1 to TRBJ1-1, with 10 positions matching TRBD1. Germline CDR1 KGHDR, CDR2 SFDVKD. The CDR3 consists of 15 residues. The V and J ends lost 3 bases and 6 bases, in that order; junction bases with no gene match: 6. CDR3 in DNA: TGTGCCACCAGTGATCCCGGGACAGGGGACTCTGAAGCTTTCTTT. Its translation: CATSDPGTGDSEAFF.